This T cell receptor (beta chain) was captured by sequencing in a study of blood T cell repertoires in COVID-19. Study in general: The United States, Italy and Spain supplied acute and convalescent COVID-19 samples. Sources were T cells, B-cell-depleted T cells, or PBMCs; the material itself was cDNA or gDNA.

In its sample, this clone was seen a few times. Data came from immunoSEQ multiplex PCR; TCRdb stores just in-frame clones and leaves some out. The data hold approximately 88,000 clones, with more than 75% observed a single time. This CDR3 spans 15 amino acids. Trimming removed 4 bases from V and 1 base from J, with 14 bases in between. Per the germline V gene, CDR1 is SGHRS and CDR2 is YFSETQ. The V gene is TRBV5-1, the J gene TRBJ1-1; D is undetermined. The receptor was derived from a woman of 80 years or more with active or convalescent COVID-19. The sample was peripheral blood. The CDR3 reads CASSPAEAPNTEAFF. The CDR3 DNA is TGCGCCAGCAGCCCCGCGGAGGCCCCGAACACTGAAGCTTTCTTT.